These 13 T cell receptor beta chains came from one sample sequenced in a study of T-cell reconstitution after alpha-beta-depleted transplantation in children. TCRbeta library preparation incorporated unique molecular identifiers. TCRdb re-called the PCR reads with MiXCR, one entry per CDR3 protein. The sample contains some 600,000 distinct CDR3 sequences, over 10% of which appear only once. The starting material was PBMCs, mostly from graft donor cells, obtained 360 days after TCRalphabeta/CD19-depleted stem cell transplant. These receptors came from a male patient aged 10-17 years who had a stem cell transplant for acute myeloid leukemia, so the T cells may come from the graft donor.

This clonotype showed up many times. V is TRBV3-1 and J is TRBJ2-1, with D hard to call. Between the trimmed V and J ends, which lost 1 base and 7 bases, there was a span of 5 bases. The germline CDR1 and CDR2 sequences are LGHDT and YNNKEL (reference sequence). CDR3 length equals 12 residues. CDR3 region: CASSQVGNEQFF. The CDR3 DNA reads TGTGCCAGCAGCCAAGTAGGGAATGAGCAGTTCTTC.

The chain links TRBV5-1 to TRBJ2-7, with D uncertain. Germline loops: CDR1 SGHRS, CDR2 YFSETQ. The V end lost 3 bases, the J end lost 0 bases, and 10 bases lay between the germline ends. The CDR3 consists of 14 residues. The CDR3 protein is CASSSRVSSYEQYF. The CDR3 bases are TGCGCCAGCAGCTCCCGCGTAAGCTCCTACGAGCAGTACTTC. The full variable domain, rest sourced from reference TRBV5-1 and TRBJ2-7, is KAGVTQTPRYLIKTRGQQVTLSCSPISGHRSVSWYQQTPGQGLQFLFEYFSETQRNKGNFPGRFSGRQFSNSRSEMNVSTLELGDSALYLCASSSRVSSYEQYFGPGTRLTVT.

This clonotype appeared a single time. J is TRBJ1-2 and V is TRBV20-1; possibly TRBD1 for D (6 bases). The CDR3 is made up of 13 amino acids. V dropped 6 bases and J dropped 8 bases, with 19 bases sitting between them. Germline CDR1 reads DFQATT; CDR2 reads SNEGSKA (reference sequence). The CDR3 DNA is TGCAGTGCCACGGACAGTAAGGAGTACGGCTACACCTTC. Translation gives CSATDSKEYGYTF.

The sample holds a few counts of this clonotype. The chain recombines TRBV6-2 or TRBV6-3 with TRBJ2-1, with TRBD2 as a possible D gene (6 bases). V was clipped by 4 bases and J by 9 bases, with 22 bases between them. CDR1 MNHEY and CDR2 SVGEGT come from the germline V gene. The CDR3 spans 16 residues. CDR3 region: CASSSAGTPRWGEQFF. The CDR3 nucleotides are TGTGCCAGCAGTTCTGCCGGGACTCCCCGTTGGGGTGAGCAGTTCTTC.

The sample holds a few counts of this clonotype. The CDR3 coding sequence is TGTGCCAGTAGTATAGGTGGTCGGGGGGCGCTTATCAATGAGCAGTTCTTC. Amino acid sequence: CASSIGGRGALINEQFF. V gene TRBV19 combines with J gene TRBJ2-1; the D gene is possibly TRBD2 (7 bases). CDR1 and CDR2 from the germline V gene are LNHDA and SQIVND (reference sequence). Trimming stripped 1 base from V and 6 bases from J, with 19 bases between. CDR3 length: 17 amino acids.

Many counts were recorded for this clonotype. The chain uses TRBV20-1 and TRBJ2-7; D tentatively fits TRBD1 or TRBD2 (6 bases each). V was clipped by 0 bases and J by 4 bases, with 16 bases between them. Germline CDR1 reads DFQATT; CDR2 reads SNEGSKA (reference sequence). This CDR3 is 15 amino acids long. CDR3: CSAREMKGGLYEQYF. DNA for the CDR3: TGCAGTGCTAGAGAGATGAAGGGGGGCTTATACGAGCAGTACTTC.

The CDR3 sequence is CASSQPQRGEPLHF. The CDR3 nucleotides are TGTGCCAGCAGCCAACCCCAGAGGGGAGAACCCCTCCACTTT. The chain has TRBV14 and TRBJ1-6, with D perhaps TRBD1 (5 bases). The CDR3 runs 14 residues. Trimming pared 2 bases from V and 12 bases from J, leaving 14 bases between. Looked up from germline, CDR1 is SGHDN and CDR2 is FVKESK.

The genes are TRBV5-6 and TRBJ2-7; perhaps TRBD2 as D (6 bases). The CDR3 contains 14 residues. Germline CDR1 is SGHDT and CDR2 is YYEEEE. V lost 5 bases and J lost 3, with 15 bases in between. The CDR3 sequence is CASRRSPSVYEQYF. The CDR3 DNA follows: TGTGCCAGCAGACGGAGCCCTAGCGTCTACGAGCAGTACTTC.

The gene calls are TRBV27 and TRBJ2-7; 7 bases agree with TRBD1. V was pared by 0 bases and J by 4 bases, with 6 bases of the junction left unmatched. This CDR3 is built from 15 residues. Germline-derived CDR1 and CDR2 are MNHEY and SMNVEV (reference sequence). CDR3 nucleotides: TGTGCCAGCAGTTTATCGGGCAGGGGGTATTACGAGCAGTACTTC. Translating gives CASSLSGRGYYEQYF.

This clonotype was detected a few times. The chain employs TRBV4-3 and TRBJ2-7; 10 bases align to TRBD2. The ends lost 1 base at V and 2 bases at J; junction bases unmatched: 8. The CDR3 is 17 amino acids. Per the germline V gene, CDR1 is LGHNA and CDR2 is YSLEER. The CDR3 sequence: CASSQVSGLAEPYEQYF. The CDR3 DNA reads as TGCGCCAGCAGCCAAGTTTCCGGACTAGCGGAACCCTACGAGCAGTACTTC.

This clonotype was found a few times. The chain joins TRBV7-2 to TRBJ2-7; D might be TRBD1 (5 bases). Germline CDR1 is SGHTA and CDR2 is FQGNSA. CDR3 length: 12 residues. Trimming left V 5 bases short and J 5 bases short, with 10 bases between. DNA for the CDR3: TGTGCCAGCAGCCATAGGGGTCACGAGCAGTACTTC. Protein: CASSHRGHEQYF. The complete variable domain, with remaining parts taken from reference TRBV7-2 and TRBJ2-7, reads GAGVSQSPSNKVTEKGKDVELRCDPISGHTALYWYRQSLGQGLEFLIYFQGNSAPDKSGLPSDRFSAERTGGSVSTLTIQRTQQEDSAVYLCASSHRGHEQYFGPGTRLTVT.

V and J are TRBV19 and TRBJ2-1, with no clear D. This CDR3 contains 17 residues. Germline V gene sequence: CDR1 LNHDA, CDR2 SQIVND (reference sequence). The V gene lost 7 bases and the J gene lost 0 bases, with 19 bases spanning the gap. CDR3 in DNA: TGTGCCAGTACCATCGGGCGGCTCCTTAGCTCCTACAATGAGCAGTTCTTC. It yields the protein CASTIGRLLSSYNEQFF.

This clonotype showed up many times. The gene calls are TRBV28 and TRBJ2-7; D gene ambiguous. Germline values: CDR1 MDHEN, CDR2 SYDVKM. Between the trimmed V and J ends, which lost 2 bases and 6 bases, there was a span of 5 bases. CDR3 length: 11 residues. CDR3 amino acids: CASSLRSEQYF. The CDR3 nucleotides are TGTGCCAGCAGTTTACGTTCCGAGCAGTACTTC.